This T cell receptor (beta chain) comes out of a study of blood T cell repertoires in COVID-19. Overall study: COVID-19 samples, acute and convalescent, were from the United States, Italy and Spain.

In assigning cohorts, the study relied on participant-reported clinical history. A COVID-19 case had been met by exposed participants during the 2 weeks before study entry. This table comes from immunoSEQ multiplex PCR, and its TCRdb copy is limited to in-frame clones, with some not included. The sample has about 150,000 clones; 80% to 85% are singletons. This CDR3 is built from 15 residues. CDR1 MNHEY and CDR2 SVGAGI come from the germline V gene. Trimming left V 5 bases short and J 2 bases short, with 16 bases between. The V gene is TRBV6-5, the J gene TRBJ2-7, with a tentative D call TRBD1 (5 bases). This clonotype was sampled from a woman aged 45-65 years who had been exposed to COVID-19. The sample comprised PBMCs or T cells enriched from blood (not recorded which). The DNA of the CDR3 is TGTGCCAGCAGTAGTCCGGCGGACAACCCCTACGAGCAGTACTTC. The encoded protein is CASSSPADNPYEQYF.